This TCR beta chain was documented in a study of monozygotic twins with inflammatory bowel disease. Each UMI, carrying a 6-nucleotide sample barcode, came from template switching. Reanalyzing the 5' RACE reads, TCRdb keeps one entry per CDR3 protein, without DNA. This table lists more than 350,000 distinct CDR3 sequences. On this clonotype itself: Its antigen is as yet unknown.

Study-wide points: By inverse Simpson index, TCRbeta diversity was lower in IBD patients than in healthy co-twins.

Germline CDR1 SGDLS, CDR2 YYNGEE. The CDR3 is 13 amino acids. The receptor was isolated from a human donor with ulcerative colitis or Crohn's disease, or a healthy co-twin of an affected twin (not recorded which). Sequenced material: blood. The rearrangement links TRBV9 to TRBJ2-1. The CDR3 is CASSVDHYNEQFF.